This T cell receptor (beta chain) emerged from a study of T cells in localized non-small cell lung cancer. TCRdb keeps only in-frame clones here, not all; method: immunoSEQ multiplex PCR. The sample consists of 86,000 or so clones, almost 85% of them appearing once. Study observations and caveats: Among the tissues sampled, uninvolved adjacent lung had the highest T cell clonality, above tumor. Adjacent lung tissue had a median around 57 of the top 100 clones found in the tumor.

Concerning this clone itself: The antigen is unknown.

This receptor was taken from a man between 40 and 69 years old with stage I lung adenocarcinoma. The source material was peripheral blood, sampled before any cancer treatment.

The CDR3 sequence: CASSSVGQGFFYGYTF. For the CDR3, the DNA is TGTGCCAGCAGTTCAGTAGGACAGGGTTTTTTCTATGGCTACACCTTC. The rearrangement links TRBV27 to TRBJ1-2; 8 bases align to TRBD1. V lost 4 bases and J lost 4; bases outside the gene matches: 11. The germline V gene encodes CDR1 MNHEY and CDR2 SMNVEV (reference sequence). This CDR3 spans 16 amino acids.